This TCR beta chain came from a study of blood T cell repertoires in COVID-19 (TCRdb year 2020). For context, the study as a whole: Collaborator samples came from the United States, Italy and Spain and covered acute and convalescent phases of COVID-19. The prospective study material was composed of cDNA or gDNA derived from T cells, B-cell-depleted T cells, or PBMCs. The dataset comprised deeply sampled blood TCRbeta repertoires from subjects exposed to, actively infected with, or recovered from COVID-19. The repertoires were released in a freely available public database intended as a resource for research on the immune response to SARS-CoV-2. Samples came from the ongoing ImmuneRACE study (first 160 participants) plus 1,254 subjects from 6 global collaborators. A de-identified subject ID, COVID-19 status, age in years and sex were almost always included in the sample metadata. HLA class I and class II types, where available, came from metadata supplied by the sample provider rather than from assay-based typing.

The research as a whole found: The quantity of clinical and demographic metadata differed by source and by participant and was supplied without curation.

TCRbeta CDR3 regions were amplified from genomic DNA by means of the immunoSEQ Assay, a bias-controlled multiplex PCR. In the source study's methods: The number of nucleated cells in each sample was estimated by amplification of reference gene primers within the assay. Sequence reads were collapsed and filtered to measure the absolute abundance of every unique TCRbeta CDR3 rearrangement. For each sample, productive Simpson clonality was calculated as the square root of Simpson's diversity index over productive rearrangements. The immuneACCESS repertoire file appears here via TCRdb, limited to in-frame rearrangements. These files lack a portion of the clones; in checked studies, under half of the deficit traces to unresolved V genes, and the cause of the others is not known. That table supplies the V and J calls and clone size; D and trimming were determined from the DNA. This sample lists around 100,000 clones; 80% to 85% were detected once. Of the sample, approximately 6.7% falls within the top ten clones.

Whole blood was collected in K2EDTA tubes by collaborating institutions according to the institutions' own protocols. Collaborator samples were shipped for TCRbeta analysis as frozen whole blood, isolated PBMCs, or DNA extracted from either sample type. Trimmed from V: 0 bases; trimmed from J: 4 bases; junction bases lacking a gene match: 10. The CDR3 sequence holds 16 residues, the cysteine and phenylalanine included. CDR3 DNA only is kept here, 48 bases in frame from base 1. The germline V gene (reference sequence) sets CDR1 to GTSNPN and CDR2 to SVGIG. Concerning this clone: Its target antigen remains unknown. Per-base qualities were not stored, and no clone one base away is much larger.

Source material: peripheral blood. This receptor was identified in a man aged 60-69 years with acute or convalescent COVID-19. The chain is made from TRBV30 and TRBJ2-5; 8 middle bases align to TRBD1. CDR3 loop: CAWSVPNRGYGETQYF. The DNA sequence reads TGTGCCTGGAGTGTACCGAACAGGGGGTACGGAGAGACCCAGTACTTC.